A selection of T cell receptor beta chains follows, all from one sample in a study of human T cells and chemical hapten exposure. One entry per CDR3 protein, called by TCRdb with MiXCR from the RACE reads. The data contain 65,000 to 95,000 distinct CDR3 sequences, roughly 7.9% of them singletons. Sequenced material: whole blood. The source is a female donor in good health. Some clones in this sample may be carry-over from other donors' samples. The CDR3 runs from the conserved cysteine through the conserved F or W. D genes are given only for firm matches. Clone size, where shown, is once, few, many, or a class for clones that have expanded.

cdr3_aa | cdr3_nt | j_call | v_call | clone_size | d_call
CSARDRLPGTNQPQHF | TGCAGTGCTAGAGATCGGTTACCGGGGACCAATCAGCCCCAGCATTTT | TRBJ1-5 | TRBV20-1 | many | NA
CASTPSGTGSVPAKLFF | TGTGCCAGCACTCCCTCCGGGACAGGGTCGGTTCCGGCAAAACTGTTTTTT | TRBJ1-4 | TRBV2 | NA | TRBD1
CASSPTPGRASGANVLTF | TGTGCCAGCAGCCCCACCCCGGGAAGAGCATCTGGGGCCAACGTCCTGACTTTC | TRBJ2-6 | TRBV12-3/TRBV12-4 | few | NA
CASSLFGTGRYDEQFF | TGCGCCAGCAGCTTGTTTGGGACAGGGCGATACGATGAGCAGTTCTTC | TRBJ2-1 | TRBV5-1 | few | TRBD1
CASSYPPDRGGELFF | TGTGCCAGCAGTTACCCACCGGACAGGGGGGGGGAGCTGTTTTTT | TRBJ2-2 | TRBV6-5 | few | TRBD1
CASSPDRPERYEQYF | TGCGCCAGCAGTCCTGACAGGCCGGAACGATACGAGCAGTACTTC | TRBJ2-7 | TRBV5-1 | NA | NA
CSVVKGGLAKNIQYF | TGCAGCGTTGTTAAGGGCGGGCTGGCCAAAAACATTCAGTACTTC | TRBJ2-4 | TRBV29-1 | few | NA
CASSIDPGQTYEQYF | TGTGCCAGTAGTATAGACCCGGGACAGACCTACGAGCAGTACTTC | TRBJ2-7 | TRBV19 | few | TRBD1
CAIRPPGLAAFF | TGTGCCATCAGGCCCCCGGGGCTGGCGGCTTTCTTT | TRBJ1-1 | TRBV10-3 | many | NA
CASSQGGDTQYF | TGTGCTAGCAGCCAAGGCGGGGATACGCAGTATTTT | TRBJ2-3 | TRBV7-7 | few | NA